One and the same sample provided the 14 T cell receptor beta chains below, sequenced in a study of T cell repertoires in cytomegalovirus infection. One entry per CDR3 protein, called by TCRdb with MiXCR from the reads. The sample carries about 400,000 distinct CDR3 sequences, 15% to 20% recorded once. Sequencing input: PBMCs. Receptor source: a human donor in good health (CMV status not recorded). Some clones in this sample may be carry-over from other donors' samples.

This clonotype was seen at least ten times. The chain carries TRBV7-2 and TRBJ2-1, with D perhaps matching TRBD1 or TRBD2 (5 bases each). Trimming stripped 6 bases from V and 0 bases from J, with 15 bases between. The CDR3 is 16 residues long. Germline CDR1 reads SGHTA; CDR2 reads FQGNSA. The CDR3 loop is CASSPQPGSSYNEQFF. CDR3 DNA sequence: TGTGCCAGCAGTCCGCAGCCAGGGAGCTCCTACAATGAGCAGTTCTTC.

The chain couples TRBV28 to TRBJ2-5; no definite D call. V lost 3 bases and J lost 4, with 6 bases in between. Germline V CDR1 and CDR2: MDHEN, SYDVKM. The CDR3 consists of 12 residues. CDR3: CASSFLGETQYF. The CDR3 nucleotides are TGTGCCAGCAGTTTCCTGGGAGAGACCCAGTACTTC.

The chain has TRBV7-2 and TRBJ2-5; D call uncertain. The germline CDR1 and CDR2 sequences are SGHTA and FQGNSA. The length of the CDR3 is 13 residues. Trimming left V 4 bases short and J 9 bases short, with 15 bases between. The CDR3, as DNA: TGTGCCAGCAGCTCAACAGAAGATGGAGCCCAGTACTTC. It codes for CASSSTEDGAQYF.

Ten or more counts support this clonotype. The chain employs TRBV28 and TRBJ2-1; D possibly corresponds to TRBD2 (5 bases). The V gene lost 6 bases and the J gene lost 9 bases, with 24 bases spanning the gap. Germline V lookup: CDR1 MDHEN, CDR2 SYDVKM. The CDR3 has 16 residues. CDR3 sequence (DNA): TGTGCCAGCAGGGGAGTGATGTCGGAGGCCGTAGGTGAGCAGTTCTTC. As protein: CASRGVMSEAVGEQFF.

This clonotype was counted only a few times. The V call is TRBV11-1, the J call TRBJ2-5; TRBD2 aligns across 7 bases. The CDR3 length is 16 residues. V lost 0 bases, J lost 4 bases, and 8 bases stayed unmatched. Per germline, CDR1 SGHAT and CDR2 FQDESV (reference sequence). CDR3 bases: TGTGCCAGCAGCTTAGCGCTTGGGGGGGTCACAGAGACCCAGTACTTC. This codes for CASSLALGGVTETQYF.

V and J are TRBV11-2 and TRBJ2-2; no firm D call. This CDR3 is 12 amino acids long. Germline assignment: CDR1 SGHAT and CDR2 FQNNGV. V was clipped by 7 bases and J by 4 bases, with 7 bases between them. The CDR3 bases are TGTGCCAGCAACCCGGGCACCGGGGAGCTGTTTTTT. Encoded protein: CASNPGTGELFF.

The CDR3 loop reads CASSTRSTGGPYIAEQFF. The CDR3 DNA follows: TGTGCCAGCAGCACAAGAAGTACGGGAGGGCCCTATATCGCTGAGCAGTTCTTC. The rearrangement joins TRBV7-2 to TRBJ2-1, with 8 bases matching TRBD2. Trimming removed 5 bases from V and 9 bases from J; junction bases left unmatched: 21. The CDR3 runs to 18 residues. Germline loops: CDR1 SGHTA, CDR2 FQGNSA. The full variable domain, with the rest looked up from reference TRBV7-2 and TRBJ2-1, is GAGVSQSPSNKVTEKGKDVELRCDPISGHTALYWYRQSLGQGLEFLIYFQGNSAPDKSGLPSDRFSAERTGGSVSTLTIQRTQQEDSAVYLCASSTRSTGGPYIAEQFFGPGTRLTVL.

This clonotype was seen more than once but under ten times. This chain joins TRBV7-6 and TRBJ1-1; D gene ambiguous. V lost 2 bases to trimming and J lost 4 bases, with 11 bases between them. The CDR3 totals 14 residues. CDR1 is SGHVS, CDR2 FNYEAQ, per germline. CDR3 in amino acids: CASSLITTGTEAFF. The CDR3 DNA reads as TGTGCCAGCAGCTTAATTACCACGGGCACTGAAGCTTTCTTT.

Ten or more counts support this clonotype. This chain links TRBV7-2 with TRBJ1-4, with D perhaps TRBD1 (5 bases). Germline V gene data show CDR1 as SGHTA and CDR2 as FQGNSA. Trimming shortened V by 5 bases and J by 6 bases, and 10 bases separated the two germline ends. The CDR3 spans 13 residues. CDR3 protein: CASSGGRDEKLFF. The CDR3 DNA is TGTGCCAGCAGCGGGGGGAGGGATGAAAAACTGTTTTTT.

The V call is TRBV3-1, the J call TRBJ1-3; D is unresolved. The length of the CDR3 is 17 residues. Germline V CDR1 and CDR2: LGHDT, YNNKEL (reference sequence). V gave up 3 bases and J gave up 0 bases, with 15 bases separating them. The CDR3 is CASSHPPGSFSGNTIYF. The CDR3 DNA reads TGTGCCAGCAGCCACCCCCCGGGATCTTTCTCTGGAAACACCATATATTTT.

V and J are TRBV5-1 and TRBJ1-4; unclear D gene. The CDR3 totals 14 residues. In germline, CDR1 is SGHRS, CDR2 YFSETQ. The ends were cut back, 4 bases at V and 1 base at J, with 8 bases in the middle. CDR3 region: CASSRGVTNEKLFF. For the CDR3, the DNA is TGCGCCAGCAGCCGAGGAGTAACTAATGAAAAACTGTTTTTT.

This clonotype occurred a few times. This chain joins TRBV5-5 and TRBJ2-1, with D tentatively TRBD2 (5 bases). Trimming left V 4 bases short and J 8 bases short, with 10 bases between. There are 12 residues in the CDR3. CDR1 is SGHKS and CDR2 is YYEKEE in the germline V gene (reference sequence). The CDR3 DNA follows: TGTGCCAGCAGCCCGGGGTTGTATGAGCAGTTCTTC. Translated: CASSPGLYEQFF. Together with reference TRBV5-5 and TRBJ2-1, the CDR3 gives the full variable domain: DAGVTQSPTHLIKTRGQQVTLRCSPISGHKSVSWYQQVLGQGPQFIFQYYEKEERGRGNFPDRFSARQFPNYSSELNVNALLLGDSALYLCASSPGLYEQFFGPGTRLTVL.

This clonotype came up many times. The V gene is TRBV7-2, the J gene TRBJ2-7, with D possibly matching TRBD2 (5 bases). The CDR3 is made up of 15 amino acids. Trimming stripped 1 base from V and 2 bases from J, with 12 bases between. Germline V gene lookup returns CDR1 SGHTA and CDR2 FQGNSA. This CDR3 reads CASSLDGNPAYEQYF. The CDR3, as DNA: TGTGCCAGCAGCTTAGACGGGAACCCCGCCTACGAGCAGTACTTC. The whole variable domain, filled in from reference TRBV7-2 and TRBJ2-7, reads GAGVSQSPSNKVTEKGKDVELRCDPISGHTALYWYRQSLGQGLEFLIYFQGNSAPDKSGLPSDRFSAERTGGSVSTLTIQRTQQEDSAVYLCASSLDGNPAYEQYFGPGTRLTVT.

This clonotype was found many times. The V call is TRBV7-6, the J call TRBJ1-5, with D possibly being TRBD1 (6 bases). This CDR3 comprises 19 residues. Germline lookup yields CDR1 SGHVS and CDR2 FNYEAQ. With 2 bases removed from V and 0 bases from J, the gap between germline ends came to 20 bases. As DNA, the CDR3 is TGTGCCAGCAGCTTATCCCCCGGGGGGGGCCAGTATAGCAATCAGCCCCAGCATTTT. Translating gives CASSLSPGGGQYSNQPQHF.